This note documents a single T cell receptor beta chain sequence. Its antigen is currently not known. Per-nucleotide qualities are absent, and no much larger clonotype sits a single base away. The cohort consisted of hundreds of healthy bone marrow donors. At the time of sampling, all cohort members were nominally healthy, though unrecorded immune exposures were likely present. The donor was CMV seronegative and was included in the group of 352 seronegative cohort members. Every donor gave a peripheral blood sample, and the peripheral blood mononuclear cells from that sample were used for TCR beta sequencing. Genomic DNA was extracted from the blood cell samples with the Qiagen DNeasy Blood Extraction Kit. Receptor amplification or capture employed the immunoSEQ multiplex PCR assay. A mixture of 60 forward primers for TCR Vbeta segments and 13 reverse primers for TCR Jbeta segments was used in the multiplex PCR. Amplification of the CDR3 region of rearranged TCR beta genes was performed with a multiplex PCR assay on genomic DNA. On the Illumina HiSeq System, the amplified TCR beta libraries were sequenced as 87-base-pair reads. In the paper's pipeline: Across the 500 to 850 repertoires, a later analysis counted some 81 million unique TCR beta chains, 8.5 million to 12 million of which were shared by at least two donors. Raw reads were error-corrected and collapsed into unique sequences by a nearest-neighbor algorithm in which closely related sequences were merged to remove PCR and sequencing errors. To assign V, D and J gene segments, CDR3 sequences were aligned to IMGT reference sequences. For a sequence to be retained, at least a six-nucleotide match to both a V gene segment and a J gene segment was required. A rearrangement counted as productive if the CDR3 had no stop codons and remained in frame with V and J, and every other rearrangement counted as non-productive. Following IMGT convention, CDR3 was defined as the stretch from the second conserved V-encoded cysteine up to the conserved J-encoded phenylalanine. The earlier analysis of some 540 of the donors excluded any sequence lacking an unambiguous match to a single V gene segment. An earlier analysis of several hundred of the donors called V segments functional above 56.7% productive rearrangements and segregating when the between-donor standard deviation exceeded 5%. A statistical classification framework was developed to diagnose cytomegalovirus status using the catalog of TCR beta chain sequences. V and J gene assignment, in a later analysis, came from comparing TCR nucleotide sequences with IMGT/GENE-DB human TR gene sequences. The TCRdist pipeline was used in a later analysis to assign CDR3 sequences and most-parsimonious VDJ recombination scenarios. A later analysis defined each TCR beta chain by its CDR3 amino acid sequence plus V-gene family, and excluded reads lacking a unique V-gene family. A later analysis removed 500 to 600 highly shared, low-generation-probability nucleotide sequences to deal with suspected cross-contamination and a sequencing artifact. In a later analysis, a clonal expansion index was calculated for each public chain from normalized within-repertoire ranks of inferred template counts. In a later analysis, generation probabilities were computed with a VDJ recombination model fitted to out-of-frame rearrangements, and the resulting probabilities were checked against IGoR. A later analysis scored TCR-TCR, TCR-HLA and TCR-CMV co-occurrence with hypergeometric tests, applying a repertoire-size bias correction to TCR pairs. False discovery rates were estimated in a later analysis by permuting HLA or CMV assignments 20 times. In a later analysis, co-occurring TCRs were grouped with DBSCAN, and TCRdist sequence similarity was added when clustering was performed within HLA-allele-positive subsets. For co-occurrence clustering, repertoires with fewer than 30,000 or more than 120,000 public chains were excluded, along with roughly 5 repertoires with anomalous nucleotide sharing. Drawn from immuneACCESS, this table holds only the in-frame rearrangements with V and J called that TCRdb kept. Clones are partly lost; checked studies trace under half to an unresolved V gene and leave the rest unexplained. V, J and clone size are those of that table, while D and trimming were read from the DNA. In all, the sample holds just over 25,000 clones, and 70% of those were seen once. The ten largest account for 3.5% to 4.5% of the sample.

The sample comes from a study of cytomegalovirus exposure and HLA in healthy donors (dated by TCRdb to the late 2010s). Regarding the research as a whole: An earlier analysis of approximately 550 of the donors reported about 250 Gb of sequence data and roughly 100 million unique TCR beta sequences from roughly 180 million T cells. Around 320 gigabases of sequencing data and tens of millions of unique TCR sequences were included in an early release covering several hundred HLA-typed donors. Among the 398 genotyped donors, approximately 82% belonged to the genetic ancestry cluster associated with self-reported Caucasian donors. The study aimed to test whether cataloging public T cell receptors could reveal signatures of past pathogen exposure. The study used immunosequencing to profile the T cell repertoires of more than 650 subjects and linked those repertoires to cytomegalovirus serostatus. Along with the approximately 700-subject first cohort, a separate validation cohort of over 90 different subjects was used. High-throughput TCR immunosequencing, statistical association of individual TCRs with disease status, and machine learning were combined to predict cytomegalovirus infection status. A later analysis re-analyzed previously published TCR beta repertoires from about 730 donors and added high-resolution HLA genotyping to study TCR occurrence patterns. In the later analysis, no new phenotypic data were used to find candidate immune exposures; instead, reliance was placed on TCR beta sequences and their occurrence across donors. An earlier analysis of more than 450 of the donors used high-throughput TCR beta sequencing to judge whether each TCR beta V gene segment behaved as functional or pseudogenic. Donor age, sex, ethnicity and CMV serostatus were compiled together with the repertoire data. Genome-wide SNP genotypes for about 65% of the 666 donors were used in a later genetic analysis, which treated that subset as a discovery cohort. Every discovery cohort repertoire had been produced on one sequencing platform. Both class I and class II loci were covered by HLA typing, at four-digit resolution. The number of donors typed differed by locus, with roughly 620-640 for A, B, C, DRB1 and DQB1, roughly 520 for DQA1, about 610 for DPA1, and 450 to 480 for DPB1. Because of strong linkage in the cohort, roughly 5 DR-DQ haplotypes were treated as single units for association and clustering. On average, roughly 240,000 unique TCR beta nucleotide sequences were sequenced per donor among roughly 430 genotyped donors of the cohort, with around 19% of those sequences being non-productive. General conclusions and limits of the study: A later analysis found that TCR association rates varied across HLA loci, with DRB1 alleles showing the most associated TCRs and HLA-C alleles the fewest. According to a later analysis, parvovirus B19, influenza, CMV and Epstein-Barr virus appeared linked to several top co-occurrence clusters. A further reported finding was that TCR beta sequences accurately predicted the HLA-A and HLA-B alleles for most subjects in the first cohort. The sequencing pipeline was judged likely to have produced a cluster of highly shared sequence variants as a technical artifact. The only immune exposure information available for the cohort was CMV serostatus. When HLA alleles, especially DR and DQ, strongly co-occurred, attributing TCR associations to individual alleles was difficult. According to a later analysis, most CMV-associated TCR beta chains appeared to be HLA-restricted, and the HLA associations seemed to be driven largely by CMV exposure. Three of the identified cytomegalovirus-associated TCR beta chains were confirmed in vitro to be specific for cytomegalovirus antigens. A later analysis found that HLA-associated TCR beta chains were more clonally expanded and had lower generation probabilities than equally common non-associated chains. Broadly in line with IMGT annotations, most TCR beta V segments showed up in productive rearrangements about 87% or about 30% of the time in an earlier analysis of approximately 600 of the donors. A later genetic analysis associated a missense DCLRE1C variant with V-gene and J-gene trimming of TCR beta chains, and an independent cohort replicated the association. The cohort was sequenced for TCR beta chains only, and without alpha or paired-chain data the features that could be detected were limited. Because some donors lacked HLA typing at each locus, the association tests relied only on the typed subset. Linkage disequilibrium might explain the correlated functional status among segregating V segments, but an unknown experimental factor could not be ruled out. The presence/absence analyses assumed that sequencing depth was roughly uniform across donors, and that assumption may not be true. A later analysis associated 16,951 TCR beta sequences with specific HLA alleles at a false discovery rate of 0.05. The classifier was reported to diagnose cytomegalovirus status with high specificity and sensitivity in both the original cohort and the validation cohort. Seventeen rarely observed V segments, including chromosome 9 orphons, were excluded from the earlier analysis of several hundred of the donors because counts were too low. The authors suggested that the approach could potentially be generalized to other disease states and immunological phenotypes. The study gave a list of some 150 TCR beta chains associated with cytomegalovirus. A later genetic analysis reported fewer N-insertions in productive TCRs among donors in an Asian-associated ancestry cluster than the roughly 700-donor mean. Because the 87-base-pair reads could not distinguish some IMGT-functional V segments, including TRBV6-2 and TRBV6-3, those segments were excluded. While some public TCRs were present in many individuals, most TCR sequences turned up only very rarely across donors.

Trimming costs V 1 base and J 4 bases, and their ends lie 7 bases apart. From its cysteine to its phenylalanine, the CDR3 spans 12 amino acids. The CDR3 DNA has 36 bases and is translated from base 1. The CDR1 and CDR2 encoded by the germline V gene are SQVTM and ANQGSEA. The origin of this receptor is a woman in her forties or fifties in good health and CMV-seronegative. The sample taken for sequencing was PBMCs. This chain is built from TRBV29-1 and TRBJ2-5, with an unclear D gene assignment. The DNA sequence is given as TGCAGCGTTGAAGTGAGTGCAGAGACCCAGTACTTC. This gives the protein CSVEVSAETQYF. Reference TRBV29-1 and TRBJ2-5 genes cover what lies past the CDR3, so the full variable domain is SAVISQKPSRDICQRGTSLTIQCQVDSQVTMMFWYRQQPGQSLTLIATANQGSEATYESGFVIDKFPISRPNLTFSTLTVSNMSPEDSSIYLCSVEVSAETQYFGPGTRLLVL.